This TCR beta chain was sequenced for a study of T cell responses to AZD1222 COVID-19 vaccine. Germline-derived CDR1 and CDR2 are MDHEN and SYDVKM. Trimming left V 1 base short and J 0 bases short, with 7 bases between. The CDR3 totals 14 residues. With regard to this clone: Its target is not known.

The table came from immunoSEQ multiplex PCR; TCRdb's copy has only in-frame clones and leaves some out. Of under 150,000 clones detected, approximately 94% appear once; the ten largest clones hold around 3.1%. Overall study findings and caveats: Spike-specific TCR breadth and depth grew following two AZD1222 doses.

This TCR derives from an adult in good health. The source material was peripheral blood, sampled on day 0 of AZD1222 vaccination. This chain uses TRBV28 with TRBJ2-7, with D perhaps TRBD2 (5 bases). This chain's CDR3 is CASSLYGLSYEQYF. CDR3 DNA sequence: TGTGCCAGCAGTTTATACGGACTCTCCTACGAGCAGTACTTC.